This T cell receptor (beta chain) stems from a study of shared clonotypes between healthy human individuals (TCRdb year 2020). At the level of the whole study: The cohort included three men and a couple of women between 18 and 49 years of age. Per donor, leukapheresis produced somewhere between about 0.94 and 9 billion PBMCs. Different laboratories and diverse techniques were used to prepare libraries and sequence TCR repertoires, to increase sequencing depth and limit assay-specific biases. Per donor, three plates each were used for CD4 naive and CD4 memory, two for CD8 naive, and one for CD8 memory. To estimate repertoire size and how much clonotype sharing occurs between individuals, the study deeply sequenced the blood TCR repertoires of five healthy adults. Findings and caveats that apply to the study as a whole: Sampling was restricted to blood, and TCR repertoires in tissue are likely to differ from TCR repertoires in blood. Estimated clonotype richness was generally larger for naive than for memory subsets. Because the study included a small number of donors, the genetic and exposure-history diversity represented was limited. Higher generation probabilities were observed for clonotypes shared by all four sorted-subset donors than for non-shared clonotypes. Pairwise subsampling led to the expectation that sequencing depth would affect the degree of clonotype sharing among donors. Sharing across a few donors was observed for around 5% of naive CD4, about 3.2% of naive CD8, around 2.5% of memory CD4, and around 0.4% of memory CD8 clonotypes. Rarefaction of sorted-subset datasets indicated incomplete sequencing despite the large sequencing depth.

The donors were healthy, HIV-negative adults who had no recently reported acute infections or vaccinations. Every donor was a Caucasian adult living in Nashville, Tennessee, USA. Magnetic negative selection was used to enrich CD4+ T cells, after which naive cells were positively selected on CD45RA and the negative fraction became the memory subset. Blood was collected by leukapheresis, and PBMCs were isolated by Ficoll-Histopaque density gradient centrifugation and then cryopreserved in liquid nitrogen vapor phase. Analytical flow cytometry was used to check the purity and quantity of every magnetically sorted T cell population. Genomic DNA was isolated from each sorted fraction and quantified by UV absorbance on a Nanodrop 2000c. Using the deep immunoSEQ assay, TCR CDR3 regions were amplified from genomic DNA by multiplex PCR. Extracted genomic DNA from each cell subset was distributed evenly across all wells of several immunoSEQ 96-well plates, and each plate was treated as a replicate. For sorted subsets, each replicate PCR was loaded with roughly 190 ng genomic DNA, equivalent to approximately 27,000 T cell genomes. Purified libraries were quantified with a Qubit 3.0 fluorometer, sized on a Bioanalyzer 2100, and re-quantified with the KAPA Library Quantification kit. Each immunoSEQ 96-well plate was sequenced on its own single-read 150-cycle Illumina NextSeq 550 flow cell. The authors' analysis ran thus. Because the immunoSEQ output held only junctional sequences and lacked quality scores, the filtering could not match the filtering applied to full-length reads. To assign V/J genes and CDR3, sequences were annotated using PyIR, a Python wrapper for IgBLAST v1.9, with IMGT germline references. Reads with weak V/J assignments (E-value above 1e-6), missing CDR3, stop codons, out-of-frame junctions, or ambiguous translated residues were removed. V3J clonotypes were defined as sequences sharing the same inferred V gene, J gene, and CDR3 amino acid sequence. Percentage overlap between repertoires was calculated by dividing the number of shared unique clonotypes by the size of the smaller repertoire. RTK rarefaction, the Chao1 estimator, and Recon v2.1 estimates of unobserved clonotypes were used to assess repertoire richness. For all TCRbeta clonotypes obtained by the gDNA method from a few donors, generation probabilities were computed with OLGA. Not all clones reach the TCRdb copy of this immuneACCESS table, which keeps in-frame sequences only. Checked studies attribute under half of the gap to unresolved V genes and leave the rest unexplained. The DNA was the basis for D and trimming; V, J and clone size are from that table. The sample table shows about 1.1 million clones, and 70% to 85% are seen once. Together, the top ten hold 0.7% to 0.95% of the sample.

This clone has just a few counts. Its antigen remains unidentified. Base quality data are lacking; no much larger clone is found one base away. The CDR3 has 15 amino acids, counting the end cysteine and phenylalanine. Only the CDR3 DNA stays, 45 bases, in frame from base 1. Trimming accounts for 2 bases at V and 9 bases at J, while the number of junction bases matched to no gene is 8. The germline V gene (reference sequence) gives CDR1 as MNHNY and CDR2 as SVGAGI. The sample was memory CD4+ T cells from PBMCs. What the cell subset or site label conveys for this sample: CD45RA-negative fraction. This receptor was obtained from a man aged 18 to 30 in good health. Some clones in this sample may be carry-over from other donors' samples. The chain couples TRBV6-6 to TRBJ2-1, with TRBD2 identical over 9 junction bases. The DNA sequence reads TGTGCCAGCAGTTACGTGGGACTAGCCGCCGGTGAGCAGTTCTTC. Translated, it reads CASSYVGLAAGEQFF.